A selection of T cell receptor beta chains follows, all from one sample in a study of T cells in Graves' hyperthyroidism and ophthalmopathy. TCRdb independently ran MiXCR on the multiplex PCR reads; one entry per CDR3 protein. The data contain 750,000 to 900,000 distinct CDR3 sequences, 38% of them singletons. Sequenced material: blood. Receptors originate from a man between 18 and 29 years old with Graves' hyperthyroidism. Both conserved end residues are part of each CDR3.

J | V | CDR3
TRBJ1-4 | TRBV7-9 | CASSPGATNEKLFF
TRBJ1-5 | TRBV12-3/TRBV12-4 | CASSPQGRSNQPQHF
TRBJ1-1 | TRBV4-1 | CASSHEGEGTEAFF
TRBJ2-7 | TRBV20-1 | CSARRTAAYEQYF
TRBJ2-6 | TRBV5-1 | CASSQDVLGANVLTF
TRBJ1-4 | TRBV28 | CASGPGPKLFF
TRBJ2-7 | TRBV9 | CASSVGGLPSNEQYF
TRBJ2-6 | TRBV2 | CASSELGQTSGANVLTF
TRBJ1-1 | TRBV19 | CASNPGHLNTEAFF
TRBJ1-1 | TRBV24-1 | CSPGGDTEAFF
TRBJ1-3 | TRBV6-5 | CASRRDRGAGNTIYF
TRBJ2-7 | TRBV12-3/TRBV12-4 | CASRSLREQYF
TRBJ2-2 | TRBV7-3 | CASSLNSHNTGELFF
TRBJ2-5 | TRBV10-3 | CAIRTGTSGVQETQYF
TRBJ1-6 | TRBV5-1 | CASSHTRRDRGHSPLHF